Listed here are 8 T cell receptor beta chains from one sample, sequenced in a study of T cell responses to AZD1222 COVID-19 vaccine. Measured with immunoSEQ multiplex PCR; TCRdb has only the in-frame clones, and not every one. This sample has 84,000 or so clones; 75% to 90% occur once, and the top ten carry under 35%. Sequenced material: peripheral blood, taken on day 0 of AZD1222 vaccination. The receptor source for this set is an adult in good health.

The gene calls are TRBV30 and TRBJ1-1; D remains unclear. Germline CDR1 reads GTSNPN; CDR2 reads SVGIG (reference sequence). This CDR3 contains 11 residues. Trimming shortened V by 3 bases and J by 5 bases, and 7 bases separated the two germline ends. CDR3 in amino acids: CAWRGSTEAFF. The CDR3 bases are TGTGCCTGGAGGGGGAGTACTGAAGCTTTCTTT.

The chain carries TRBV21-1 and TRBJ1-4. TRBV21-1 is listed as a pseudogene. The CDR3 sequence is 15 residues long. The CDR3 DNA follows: TGTGCCAGCAGCAAAGCAGCCGCAACTAATGAAAAACTGTTTTTT. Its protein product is CASSKAAATNEKLFF.

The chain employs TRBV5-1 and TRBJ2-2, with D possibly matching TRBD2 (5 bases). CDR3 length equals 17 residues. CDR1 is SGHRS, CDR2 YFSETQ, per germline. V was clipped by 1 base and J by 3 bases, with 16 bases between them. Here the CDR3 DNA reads TGCGCCAGCAGCTTGCTGAGTTCGCGGGCCGACACCGGGGAGCTGTTTTTT. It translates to CASSLLSSRADTGELFF.

The CDR3 DNA reads TGCAGCGGTGAGTACGGTAATGAGCAGTTCTTC. Translated, it gives CSGEYGNEQFF. The gene calls are TRBV29-1 and TRBJ2-1, with no clear D. The CDR3 spans 11 residues. V was pared by 7 bases and J by 7 bases, with 11 bases between. Looked up from germline, CDR1 is SQVTM and CDR2 is ANQGSEA.

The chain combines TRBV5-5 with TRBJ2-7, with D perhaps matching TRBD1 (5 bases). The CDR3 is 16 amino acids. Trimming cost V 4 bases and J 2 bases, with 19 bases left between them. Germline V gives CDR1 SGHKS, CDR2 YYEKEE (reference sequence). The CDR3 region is CASSPSMGQGPYEQYF. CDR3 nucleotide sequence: TGTGCCAGCAGCCCGAGTATGGGGCAGGGCCCCTACGAGCAGTACTTC. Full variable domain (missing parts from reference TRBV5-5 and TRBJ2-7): DAGVTQSPTHLIKTRGQQVTLRCSPISGHKSVSWYQQVLGQGPQFIFQYYEKEERGRGNFPDRFSARQFPNYSSELNVNALLLGDSALYLCASSPSMGQGPYEQYFGPGTRLTVT.

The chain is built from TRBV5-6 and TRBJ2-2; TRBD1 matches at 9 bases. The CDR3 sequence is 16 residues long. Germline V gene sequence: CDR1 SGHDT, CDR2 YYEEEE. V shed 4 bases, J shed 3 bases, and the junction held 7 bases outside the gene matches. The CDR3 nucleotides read TGTGCCAGCAGCGAAGGACAGGGGTCGTACACCGGGGAGCTGTTTTTT. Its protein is CASSEGQGSYTGELFF.

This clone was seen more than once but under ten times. CDR3 residues: CASSEESSFSGANVLTF. CDR3 coding DNA: TGTGCCAGCAGTGAGGAGTCCTCCTTCTCTGGGGCCAACGTCCTGACTTTC. This rearrangement joins TRBV6-1 to TRBJ2-6; the D is unclear. CDR1 and CDR2 (germline): MNHNS, SASEGT. The CDR3 contains 17 residues. Trimming pared 3 bases from V and 0 bases from J, leaving 12 bases between.

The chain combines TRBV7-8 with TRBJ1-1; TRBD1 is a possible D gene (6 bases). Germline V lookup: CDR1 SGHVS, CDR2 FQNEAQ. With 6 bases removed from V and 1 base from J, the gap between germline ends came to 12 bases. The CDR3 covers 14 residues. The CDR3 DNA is TGTGCCAGCAGTCATTCGGACAGGAACACTGAAGCTTTCTTT. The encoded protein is CASSHSDRNTEAFF.